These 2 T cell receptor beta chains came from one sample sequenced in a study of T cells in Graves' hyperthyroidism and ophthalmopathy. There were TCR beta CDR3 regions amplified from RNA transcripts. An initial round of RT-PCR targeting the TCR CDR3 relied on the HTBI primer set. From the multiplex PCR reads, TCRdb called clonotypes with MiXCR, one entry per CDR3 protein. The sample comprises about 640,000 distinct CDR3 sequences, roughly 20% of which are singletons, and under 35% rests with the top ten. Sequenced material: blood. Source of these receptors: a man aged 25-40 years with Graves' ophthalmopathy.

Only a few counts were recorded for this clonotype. The CDR3: CASSLPPGLAPYNEQFF. CDR3 bases: TGTGCCAGCAGCTTACCACCGGGACTAGCGCCTTACAATGAGCAGTTCTTC. This rearrangement joins TRBV7-6 to TRBJ2-1, with TRBD2 identical over 10 bases. V lost 2 bases to trimming and J lost 4 bases; unmatched junction nucleotides: 8. The germline gives CDR1 SGHVS, CDR2 FNYEAQ. The CDR3 runs to 17 residues.

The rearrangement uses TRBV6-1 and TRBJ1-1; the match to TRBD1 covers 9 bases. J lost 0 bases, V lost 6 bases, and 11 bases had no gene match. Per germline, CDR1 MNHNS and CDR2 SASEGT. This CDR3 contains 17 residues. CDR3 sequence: CASRAGQGSLMNTEAFF. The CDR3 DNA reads TGTGCCAGCAGGGCGGGACAGGGATCTTTAATGAACACTGAAGCTTTCTTT.